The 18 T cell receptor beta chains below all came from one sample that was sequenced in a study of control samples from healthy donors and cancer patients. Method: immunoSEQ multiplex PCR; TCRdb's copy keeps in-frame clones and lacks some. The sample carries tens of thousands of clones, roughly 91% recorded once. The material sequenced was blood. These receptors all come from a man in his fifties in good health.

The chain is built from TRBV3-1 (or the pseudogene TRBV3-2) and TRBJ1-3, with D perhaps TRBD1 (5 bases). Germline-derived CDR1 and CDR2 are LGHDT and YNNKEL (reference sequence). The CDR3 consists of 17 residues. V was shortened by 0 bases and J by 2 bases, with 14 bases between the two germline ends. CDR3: CASSQDLWGSAGNTIYF. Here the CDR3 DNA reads TGTGCCAGCAGCCAAGATCTCTGGGGGTCGGCTGGAAACACCATATATTTT.

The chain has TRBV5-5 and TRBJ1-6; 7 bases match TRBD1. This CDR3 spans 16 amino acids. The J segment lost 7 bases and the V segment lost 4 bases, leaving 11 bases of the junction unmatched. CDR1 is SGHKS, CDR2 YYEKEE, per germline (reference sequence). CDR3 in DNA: TGTGCCAGCAGCCCGGGAAGGGGACAGACAAATTCACCCCTCCACTTT. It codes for CASSPGRGQTNSPLHF.

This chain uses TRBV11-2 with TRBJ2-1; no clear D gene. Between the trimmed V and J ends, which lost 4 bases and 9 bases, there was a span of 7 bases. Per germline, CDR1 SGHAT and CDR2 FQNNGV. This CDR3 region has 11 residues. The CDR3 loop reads CASSSNLEQFF. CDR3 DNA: TGTGCCAGCAGCTCAAATCTTGAGCAGTTCTTC.

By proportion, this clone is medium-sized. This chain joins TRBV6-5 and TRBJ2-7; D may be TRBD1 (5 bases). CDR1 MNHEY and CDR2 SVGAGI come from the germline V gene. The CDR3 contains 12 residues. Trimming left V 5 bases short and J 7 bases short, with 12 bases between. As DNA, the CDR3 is TGTGCCAGCAGTCTGGCTAAGGGGGAGCAGTACTTC. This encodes CASSLAKGEQYF.

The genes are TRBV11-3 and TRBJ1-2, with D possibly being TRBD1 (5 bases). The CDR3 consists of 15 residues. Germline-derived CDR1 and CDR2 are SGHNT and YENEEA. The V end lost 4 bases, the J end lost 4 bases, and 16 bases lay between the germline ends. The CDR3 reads CASSSSGQESYGYTF. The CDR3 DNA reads TGTGCCAGCAGCTCATCAGGGCAGGAGAGCTATGGCTACACCTTC.

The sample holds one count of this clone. The DNA for the CDR3 is TGTGCCAGCAGCCGAACAGGGGGGAGCTCTGGAAACACCATATATTTT. Its translation: CASSRTGGSSGNTIYF. The V and J genes are TRBV21-1 and TRBJ1-3; the D call in the table, TRBD1, was not verified against the DNA. TRBV21-1 is marked as a pseudogene. This CDR3 contains 16 residues.

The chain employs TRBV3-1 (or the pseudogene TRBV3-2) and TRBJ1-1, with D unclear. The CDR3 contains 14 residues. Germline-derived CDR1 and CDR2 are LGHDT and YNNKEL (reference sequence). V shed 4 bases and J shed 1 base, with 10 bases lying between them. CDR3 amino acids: CASSRSLRNTEAFF. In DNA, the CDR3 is TGTGCCAGCAGCCGCAGCCTCCGGAACACTGAAGCTTTCTTT.

Here the CDR3 reads CASSPSLPGSGYTF. The CDR3 nucleotides are TGCGCCAGCAGCCCGAGTCTACCTGGATCGGGCTACACCTTC. This chain joins TRBV10-2 and TRBJ1-2; D gene uncertain. Trimming shortened V by 6 bases and J by 8 bases, and 19 bases separated the two germline ends. Looked up from germline, CDR1 is WSHSY and CDR2 is SAAADI. CDR3 length: 14 amino acids.

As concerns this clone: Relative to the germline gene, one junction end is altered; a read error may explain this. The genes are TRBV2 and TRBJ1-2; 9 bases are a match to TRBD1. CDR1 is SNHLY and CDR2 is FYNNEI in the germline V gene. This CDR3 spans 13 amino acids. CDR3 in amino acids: CASSEDRGGGYTF. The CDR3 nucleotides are TGTGCCAGCAGCGAAGACAGGGGGGGAGGCTACACCTTC.

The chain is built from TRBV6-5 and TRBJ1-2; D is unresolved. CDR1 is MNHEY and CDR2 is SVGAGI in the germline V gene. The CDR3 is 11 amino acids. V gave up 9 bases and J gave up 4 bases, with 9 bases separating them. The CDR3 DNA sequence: TGTGCCAGTACTAGCGGCTATGGCTACACCTTC. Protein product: CASTSGYGYTF.

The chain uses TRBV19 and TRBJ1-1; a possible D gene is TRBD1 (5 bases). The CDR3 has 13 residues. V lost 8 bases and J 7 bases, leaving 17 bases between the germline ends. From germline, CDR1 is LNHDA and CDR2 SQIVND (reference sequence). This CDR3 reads CASGAGGVIEAFF. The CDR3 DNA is TGTGCCAGTGGAGCGGGGGGGGTGATTGAAGCTTTCTTT.

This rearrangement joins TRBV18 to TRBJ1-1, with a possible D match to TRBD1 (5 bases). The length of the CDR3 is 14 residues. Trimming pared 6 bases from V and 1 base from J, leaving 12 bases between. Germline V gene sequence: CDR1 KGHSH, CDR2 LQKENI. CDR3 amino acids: CASSSTGWNTEAFF. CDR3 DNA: TGTGCCAGCTCTTCAACAGGCTGGAACACTGAAGCTTTCTTT.

CDR3 amino acids: CASSPGLSTDTQYF. CDR3 sequence (DNA): TGTGCCAGCAGTCCGGGACTGAGCACAGATACGCAGTATTTT. The chain has TRBV11-3 and TRBJ2-3; D may be TRBD2 (6 bases). Germline-derived CDR1 and CDR2 are SGHNT and YENEEA. Deletions cut 6 bases from V and 0 bases from J, with 10 bases between. CDR3 length: 14 residues.

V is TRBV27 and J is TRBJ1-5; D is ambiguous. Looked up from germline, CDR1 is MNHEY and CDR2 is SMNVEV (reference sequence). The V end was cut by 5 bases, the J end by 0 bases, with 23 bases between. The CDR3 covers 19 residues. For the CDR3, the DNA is TGTGCCAGCAGTCCCTCCAGGACCCAAGAACCTTATAGCAATCAGCCCCAGCATTTT. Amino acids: CASSPSRTQEPYSNQPQHF.

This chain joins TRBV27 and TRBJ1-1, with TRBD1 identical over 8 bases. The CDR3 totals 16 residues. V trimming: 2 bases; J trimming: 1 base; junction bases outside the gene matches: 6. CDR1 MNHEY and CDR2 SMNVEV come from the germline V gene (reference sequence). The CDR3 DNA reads TGTGCCAGCAGTTTACCCCAGGGGGCGACGAACACTGAAGCTTTCTTT. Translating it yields CASSLPQGATNTEAFF.

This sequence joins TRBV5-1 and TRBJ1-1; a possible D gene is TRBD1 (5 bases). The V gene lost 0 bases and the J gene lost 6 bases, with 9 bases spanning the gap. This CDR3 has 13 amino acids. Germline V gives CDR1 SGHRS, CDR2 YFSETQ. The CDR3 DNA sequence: TGCGCCAGCAGCTTGGCGGGACGATCTGAAGCTTTCTTT. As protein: CASSLAGRSEAFF.

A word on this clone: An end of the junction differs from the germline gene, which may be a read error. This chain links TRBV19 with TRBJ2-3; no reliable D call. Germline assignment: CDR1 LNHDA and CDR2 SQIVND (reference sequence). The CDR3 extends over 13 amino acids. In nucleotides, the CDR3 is TGTGCCAGTAGTCTCAATAAGGCAGCTCCCTCATGTTTT. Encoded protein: CASSLNKAAPSCF.

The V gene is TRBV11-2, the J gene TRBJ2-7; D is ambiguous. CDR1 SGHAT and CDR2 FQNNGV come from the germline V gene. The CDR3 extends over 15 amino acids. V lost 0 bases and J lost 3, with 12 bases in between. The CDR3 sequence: CASSLDRIGFYEQYF. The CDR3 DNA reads TGTGCCAGCAGCTTAGATCGGATTGGGTTCTACGAGCAGTACTTC.